What follows is one TCR beta chain and its context. Its antigen is unknown. No much larger clone is present one base from it, and per-base qualities are unavailable. Sequences SEHNR (CDR1) and FQNEAQ (CDR2) are obtained from the germline V gene (reference sequence). From V the trimming removes 7 bases and from J it removes 6 bases, while the gene matches leave 8 bases of the junction unaccounted for. Reading from cysteine to phenylalanine, the CDR3 counts 15 amino acids. The DNA shown is the 45-base CDR3, in frame from base 1. This specimen belongs to a study of blood T cell repertoires in COVID-19 (dated by TCRdb to the early 2020s). Background on the whole study: The collaborator samples originated in the United States, Italy and Spain and spanned the acute and convalescent phases of COVID-19. The material from the prospective study consisted of cDNA or gDNA derived from T cells, B-cell-depleted T cells, or PBMCs. The dataset comprised deeply sampled blood TCRbeta repertoires from subjects exposed to, actively infected with, or recovered from COVID-19. The repertoires were made available in a free public database intended to serve as a resource for research on the immune response to SARS-CoV-2. Samples came from the ongoing ImmuneRACE study (first 160 participants) plus 1,254 subjects from 6 global collaborators. A de-identified subject ID, COVID-19 status, age in years and sex were almost always included in the sample metadata. Where HLA class I and class II types were available, the types were taken from metadata supplied by the sample provider, not from assay-based typing. What the study reported, not specific to this receptor: Clinical and demographic metadata were provided uncurated, with the amount varying by source and participant.

TCRbeta CDR3 regions were amplified from genomic DNA using the immunoSEQ Assay, a bias-controlled multiplex PCR. The authors processed their data as follows. The number of nucleated cells in each sample was estimated by amplification of reference gene primers within the assay. To quantify the absolute abundance of each unique TCRbeta CDR3 rearrangement, sequence reads were collapsed and filtered. For each sample, productive Simpson clonality was calculated as the square root of Simpson's diversity index over productive rearrangements. The table was pulled from immuneACCESS by TCRdb, which kept in-frame rearrangements only. Such tables lose some clones; where checked, under half of the loss comes from unresolved V genes, and the rest has no known cause. D and trimming come from the DNA, and the V and J calls and clone size come from that table. This sample has fewer than 150,000 clones in its table, and 87% of those were observed once. The ten largest clonotypes hold more than 3.5% of the sample.

Collaborating institutions collected whole blood in K2EDTA tubes following their own protocols. For TCRbeta analysis, collaborators shipped samples as frozen whole blood, isolated PBMCs, or DNA extracted from either of those sample types. This TCR was sampled from a woman aged 40 to 50 with acute or convalescent COVID-19. The sample comprised peripheral blood. The sequence links TRBV7-9 to TRBJ2-2; TRBD1 matches 10 bases in the middle. The nucleotide sequence reads TGTGCCAGCACCCTCGGGACAGGGGCATCCGGGGAGCTGTTTTTT. It specifies CASTLGTGASGELFF.